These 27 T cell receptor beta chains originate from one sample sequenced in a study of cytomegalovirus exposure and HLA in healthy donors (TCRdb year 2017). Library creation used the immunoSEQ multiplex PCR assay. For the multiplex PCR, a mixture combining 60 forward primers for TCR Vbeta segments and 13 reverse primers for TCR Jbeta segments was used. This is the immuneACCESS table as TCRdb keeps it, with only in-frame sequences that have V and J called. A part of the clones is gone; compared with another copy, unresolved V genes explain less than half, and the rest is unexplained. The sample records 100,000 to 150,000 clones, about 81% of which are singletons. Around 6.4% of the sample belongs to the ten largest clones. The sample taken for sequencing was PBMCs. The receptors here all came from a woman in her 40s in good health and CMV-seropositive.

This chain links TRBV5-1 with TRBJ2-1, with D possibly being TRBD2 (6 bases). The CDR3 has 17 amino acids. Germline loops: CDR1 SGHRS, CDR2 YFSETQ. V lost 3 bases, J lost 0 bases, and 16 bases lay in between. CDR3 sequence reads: CASSSPGTPSSYNEQFF. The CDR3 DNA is TGCGCCAGCAGCTCCCCGGGGACTCCGAGCTCCTACAATGAGCAGTTCTTC.

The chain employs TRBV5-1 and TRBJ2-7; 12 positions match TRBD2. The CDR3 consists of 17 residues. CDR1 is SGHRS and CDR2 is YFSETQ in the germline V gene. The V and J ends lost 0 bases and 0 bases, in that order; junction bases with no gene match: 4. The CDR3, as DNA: TGCGCCAGCAGCTTGGGACTAGCGGGGGAGGTCTCCTACGAGCAGTACTTC. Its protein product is CASSLGLAGEVSYEQYF.

The CDR3 nucleotides are TGTGCCATCAGTGAGTCGGGAATGACTAGCGGGAGGGCCGGAGATACGCAGTATTTT. Its translation is CAISESGMTSGRAGDTQYF. The chain recombines TRBV10-3 with TRBJ2-3, with 14 bases lining up with TRBD2. The CDR3 runs 19 residues. Germline CDR1 and CDR2: ENHRY and SYGVKD. Trimming cost V 0 bases and J 5 bases; bases outside gene matches: 10.

The CDR3 DNA reads TGTGCCAGCAGCCAAGACAGGGACCCATCCTACGAGCAGTACTTC. Encoded protein: CASSQDRDPSYEQYF. V usage is TRBV7-9 and J usage is TRBJ2-7; 7 positions match TRBD1. CDR3 length: 15 amino acids. The V segment lost 5 bases and the J segment 1 base; nucleotides outside the gene matches: 8. Per the germline V gene, CDR1 is SEHNR and CDR2 is FQNEAQ (reference sequence).

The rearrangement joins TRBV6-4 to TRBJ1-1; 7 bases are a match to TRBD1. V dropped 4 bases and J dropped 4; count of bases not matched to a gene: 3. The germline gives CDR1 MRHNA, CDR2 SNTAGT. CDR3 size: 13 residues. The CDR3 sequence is CASSGGDSTEAFF. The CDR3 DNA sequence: TGTGCCAGCAGTGGGGGGGACAGCACTGAAGCTTTCTTT.

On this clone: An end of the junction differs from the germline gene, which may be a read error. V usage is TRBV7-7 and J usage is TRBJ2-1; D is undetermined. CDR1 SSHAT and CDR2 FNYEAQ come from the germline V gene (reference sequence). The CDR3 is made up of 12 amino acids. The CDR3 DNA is TGTGCTAGCAGCTCCGCAGGCAATGAGCAGTTCTTC. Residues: CASSSAGNEQFF. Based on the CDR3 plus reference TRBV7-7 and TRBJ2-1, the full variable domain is GAGVSQSPRYKVTKRGQDVTLRCDPISSHATLYWYQQALGQGPEFLTYFNYEAQPDKSGLPSDRFSAERPEGSISTLTIQRTEQRDSAMYRCASSSAGNEQFFGPGTRLTVL.

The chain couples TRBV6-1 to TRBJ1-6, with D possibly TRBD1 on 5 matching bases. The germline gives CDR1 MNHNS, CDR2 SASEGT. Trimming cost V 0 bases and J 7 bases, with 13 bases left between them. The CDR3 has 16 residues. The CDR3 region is CASSEAGRGGNSPLHF. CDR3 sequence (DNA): TGTGCCAGCAGTGAAGCGGGAAGGGGAGGGAATTCACCCCTCCACTTT.

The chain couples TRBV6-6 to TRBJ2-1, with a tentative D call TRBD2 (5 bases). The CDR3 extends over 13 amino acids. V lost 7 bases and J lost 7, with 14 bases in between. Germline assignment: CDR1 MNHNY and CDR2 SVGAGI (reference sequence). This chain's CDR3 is CASTAAGTNEQFF. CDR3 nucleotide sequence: TGTGCCAGCACTGCGGCGGGCACGAATGAGCAGTTCTTC.

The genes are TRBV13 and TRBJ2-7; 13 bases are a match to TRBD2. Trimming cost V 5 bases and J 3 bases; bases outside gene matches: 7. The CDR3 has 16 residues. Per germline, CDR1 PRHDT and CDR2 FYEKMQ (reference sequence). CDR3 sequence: CASSTWTSGRFYEQYF. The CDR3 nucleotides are TGTGCCAGCAGCACATGGACTAGCGGGAGATTCTACGAGCAGTACTTC.

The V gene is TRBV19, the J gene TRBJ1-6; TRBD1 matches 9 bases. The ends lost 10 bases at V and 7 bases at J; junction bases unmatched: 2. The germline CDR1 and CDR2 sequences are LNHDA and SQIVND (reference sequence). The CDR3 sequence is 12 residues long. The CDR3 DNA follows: TGTGCCACTGGACAGGGGAATTCACCCCTCCACTTT. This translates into CATGQGNSPLHF.

CDR3 nucleotide sequence: TGCAGCGTTGTTAGGGGCGAAGCTAACTATGGCTACACCTTC. This encodes CSVVRGEANYGYTF. The chain employs TRBV29-1 and TRBJ1-2, with D maybe TRBD1 (5 bases). Germline V gene sequence: CDR1 SQVTM, CDR2 ANQGSEA. This CDR3 is 14 amino acids long. The V end was cut by 4 bases, the J end by 0 bases, with 12 bases between.

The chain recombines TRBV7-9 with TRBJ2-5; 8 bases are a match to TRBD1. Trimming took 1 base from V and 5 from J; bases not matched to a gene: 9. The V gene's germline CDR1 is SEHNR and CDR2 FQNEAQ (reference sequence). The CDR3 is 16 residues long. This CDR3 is CASSLVSAGGLETQYF. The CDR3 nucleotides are TGTGCCAGCAGCTTAGTATCGGCAGGGGGCTTGGAGACCCAGTACTTC.

The CDR3 sequence: CASEPGGGFNQPQHF. The CDR3 DNA reads as TGTGCCAGCGAACCGGGGGGCGGCTTCAATCAGCCCCAGCATTTT. The rearrangement uses TRBV6-1 and TRBJ1-5; D perhaps matches TRBD1 (6 bases). With 8 bases removed from V and 3 bases from J, the gap between germline ends came to 17 bases. Germline V gene sequence: CDR1 MNHNS, CDR2 SASEGT. The CDR3 has 15 residues.

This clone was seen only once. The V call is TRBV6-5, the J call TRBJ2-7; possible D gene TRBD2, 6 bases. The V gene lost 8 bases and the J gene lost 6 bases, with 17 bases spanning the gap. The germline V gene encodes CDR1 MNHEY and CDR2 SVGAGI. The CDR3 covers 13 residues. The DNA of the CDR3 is TGTGCCAGCCGGAGGGCTGGGCCGGGCGAGCAGTACTTC. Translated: CASRRAGPGEQYF.

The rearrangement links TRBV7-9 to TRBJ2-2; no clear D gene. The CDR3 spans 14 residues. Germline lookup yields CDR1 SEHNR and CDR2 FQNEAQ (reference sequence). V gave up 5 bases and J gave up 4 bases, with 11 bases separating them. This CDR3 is CASSLPGITGELFF. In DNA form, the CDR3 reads TGTGCCAGCAGCCTACCAGGAATCACCGGGGAGCTGTTTTTT.

The CDR3 bases are TGTGCCAGTGGACAGGGGCCTAACTATGGCTACACCTTC. This sequence encodes CASGQGPNYGYTF. This chain joins TRBV19 and TRBJ1-2; 9 nucleotides agree with TRBD1. CDR1 LNHDA and CDR2 SQIVND come from the germline V gene (reference sequence). This CDR3 region has 13 residues. The ends lost 8 bases at V and 0 bases at J; junction bases unmatched: 1. The full variable domain, its missing parts supplied by reference TRBV19 and TRBJ1-2, is DGGITQSPKYLFRKEGQNVTLSCEQNLNHDAMYWYRQDPGQGLRLIYYSQIVNDFQKGDIAEGYSVSREKKESFPLTVTSAQKNPTAFYLCASGQGPNYGYTFGSGTRLTVV.

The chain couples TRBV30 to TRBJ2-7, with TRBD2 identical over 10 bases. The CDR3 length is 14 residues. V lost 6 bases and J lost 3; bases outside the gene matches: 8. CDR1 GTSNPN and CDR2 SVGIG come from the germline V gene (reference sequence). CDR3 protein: CACRAGTSVYEQYF. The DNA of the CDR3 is TGTGCCTGTAGAGCCGGGACTAGCGTCTACGAGCAGTACTTC.

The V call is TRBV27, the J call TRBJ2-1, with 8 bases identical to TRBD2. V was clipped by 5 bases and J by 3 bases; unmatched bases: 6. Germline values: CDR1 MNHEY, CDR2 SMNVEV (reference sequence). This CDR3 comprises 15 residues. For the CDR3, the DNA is TGTGCCAGCAGTGGAACTAGCGGATACTACAATGAGCAGTTCTTC. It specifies CASSGTSGYYNEQFF.

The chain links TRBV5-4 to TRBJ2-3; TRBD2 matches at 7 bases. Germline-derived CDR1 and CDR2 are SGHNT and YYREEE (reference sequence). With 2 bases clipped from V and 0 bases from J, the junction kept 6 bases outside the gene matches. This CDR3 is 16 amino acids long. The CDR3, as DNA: TGTGCCAGCAGCTTTAGACTAGCAGCTAGCACAGATACGCAGTATTTT. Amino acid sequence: CASSFRLAASTDTQYF.

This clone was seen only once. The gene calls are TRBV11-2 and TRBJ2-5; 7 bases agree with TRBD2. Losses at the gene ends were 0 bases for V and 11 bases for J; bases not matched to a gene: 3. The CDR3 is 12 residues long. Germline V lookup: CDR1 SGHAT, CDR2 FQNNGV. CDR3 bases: TGTGCCAGCAGCTTAGAATTGCGGGAGCAGTACTTC. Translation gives CASSLELREQYF.

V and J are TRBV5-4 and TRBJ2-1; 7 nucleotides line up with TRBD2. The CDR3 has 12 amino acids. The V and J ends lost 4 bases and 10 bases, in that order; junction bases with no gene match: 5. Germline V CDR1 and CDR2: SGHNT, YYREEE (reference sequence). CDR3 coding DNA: TGTGCCAGCAGCCCACCGGGACTAGAGCAGTTCTTC. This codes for CASSPPGLEQFF. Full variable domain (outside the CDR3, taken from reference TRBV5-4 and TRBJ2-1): ETGVTQSPTHLIKTRGQQVTLRCSSQSGHNTVSWYQQALGQGPQFIFQYYREEENGRGNFPPRFSGLQFPNYSSELNVNALELDDSALYLCASSPPGLEQFFGPGTRLTVL.

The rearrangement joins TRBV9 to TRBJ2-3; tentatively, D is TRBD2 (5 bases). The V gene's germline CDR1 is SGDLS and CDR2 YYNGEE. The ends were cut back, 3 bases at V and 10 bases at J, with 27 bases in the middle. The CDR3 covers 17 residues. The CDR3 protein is CASSADASSYESGAQYF. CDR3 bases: TGTGCCAGCAGCGCGGATGCTAGCTCCTATGAGTCGGGCGCGCAGTATTTT.

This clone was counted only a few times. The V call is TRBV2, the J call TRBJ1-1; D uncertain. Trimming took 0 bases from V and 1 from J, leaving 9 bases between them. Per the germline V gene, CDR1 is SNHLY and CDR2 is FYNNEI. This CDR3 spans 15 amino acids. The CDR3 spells CASSEAGRRNTEAFF. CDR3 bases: TGTGCCAGCAGTGAAGCTGGCAGGCGGAACACTGAAGCTTTCTTT.

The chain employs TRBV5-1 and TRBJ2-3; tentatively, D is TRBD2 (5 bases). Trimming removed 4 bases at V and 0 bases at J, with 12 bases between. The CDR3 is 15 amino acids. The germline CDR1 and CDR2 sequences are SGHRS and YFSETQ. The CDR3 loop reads CASSPDYRSTDTQYF. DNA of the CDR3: TGCGCCAGCAGCCCTGACTATCGAAGCACAGATACGCAGTATTTT.

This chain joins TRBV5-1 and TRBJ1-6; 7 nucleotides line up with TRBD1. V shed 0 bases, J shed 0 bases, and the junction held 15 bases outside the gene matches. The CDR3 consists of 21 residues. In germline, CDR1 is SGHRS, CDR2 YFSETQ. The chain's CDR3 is CASSLEVPGQTPTSYNSPLHF. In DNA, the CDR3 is TGCGCCAGCAGCTTGGAGGTGCCGGGACAGACACCAACCTCCTATAATTCACCCCTCCACTTT.

In DNA form, the CDR3 reads TGTGCCAGCAGTTTTCGAGCGGGAGGTACGAACACCGGGGAGCTGTTTTTT. This codes for CASSFRAGGTNTGELFF. This chain uses TRBV27 with TRBJ2-2, with 9 bases identical to TRBD2. Trimming cost V 3 bases and J 0 bases; bases outside gene matches: 5. The CDR3 covers 17 residues. Germline CDR1 reads MNHEY; CDR2 reads SMNVEV (reference sequence).

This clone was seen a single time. The CDR3 spells CSVSGGLGEKLFF. The DNA of the CDR3 is TGCAGCGTTTCCGGGGGGCTGGGTGAAAAACTGTTTTTT. The chain combines TRBV29-1 with TRBJ1-4, with TRBD1 as a possible D gene (6 bases). Trimming cost V 5 bases and J 7 bases, with 14 bases left between them. The CDR3 loop spans 13 amino acids. Germline CDR1 is SQVTM and CDR2 is ANQGSEA.